A selection of T cell receptor beta chains follows, all from one sample in a study of cytomegalovirus exposure and HLA in healthy donors. Here immunoSEQ multiplex PCR was the method, and the copy in TCRdb shows in-frame clones only, minus some. The profile shows about 140,000 clones, roughly 86% of them singletons. The source material was PBMCs. These receptors were obtained from a man aged 18-30 years in good health and CMV-seropositive. CDR3s include the opening cysteine and the closing phenylalanine or tryptophan. A D gene is named only where the DNA matches it firmly. The size entry is marked missing in some rows and otherwise reads once, few, many or a size class.

clone size | J gene | V gene | D gene | CDR3 protein | CDR3 DNA
once | TRBJ2-3 | TRBV28 | TRBD1 | CASIFSGQAGNTQYF | TGTGCCAGCATTTTTTCGGGACAGGCTGGAAATACGCAGTATTTT
NA | TRBJ1-1 | TRBV19 | NA | CASSRGTTGINEAFF | TGTGCCAGTAGTAGGGGTACCACAGGGATCAATGAAGCTTTCTTT
NA | TRBJ2-7 | TRBV7-8 | NA | CASSFPSRGEQYF | TGTGCCAGCAGCTTCCCCAGCAGGGGCGAGCAGTACTTC
NA | TRBJ1-4 | TRBV9 | NA | CASSVAHAGLREKLFF | TGTGCCAGCAGCGTAGCTCATGCAGGGTTGAGAGAAAAACTGTTTTTT
NA | TRBJ2-1 | TRBV7-2 | NA | CASSLFTQFIGVQFF | TGTGCCAGCAGCTTGTTCACCCAGTTCATAGGAGTTCAGTTCTTC
NA | TRBJ1-1 | TRBV6-6 | TRBD1 | CASSATHRGIWTEAFF | TGTGCCAGCAGTGCGACTCACAGGGGGATTTGGACTGAAGCTTTCTTT
NA | TRBJ1-3 | TRBV10-3 | TRBD1 | CAITGSGQGACGNTIYF | TGTGCCATCACTGGTAGTGGACAGGGGGCTTGTGGAAACACCATATATTTT
NA | TRBJ1-1 | TRBV2 | NA | CASSDRAGSNTEAFF | TGTGCCAGCAGTGACAGGGCGGGGAGCAACACTGAAGCTTTCTTT
NA | TRBJ2-7 | TRBV29-1 | NA | CSVEPRDISYEQYF | TGCAGCGTTGAGCCCCGGGACATTTCCTACGAGCAGTACTTC
NA | TRBJ1-2 | TRBV28 | TRBD1 | CASSRTGLNPGGGIAPYGYTF | TGTGCCAGCAGCCGGACAGGGTTGAACCCAGGAGGGGGGATAGCCCCCTATGGCTACACCTTC
NA | TRBJ1-4 | TRBV4-2 | TRBD1 | CASSQAGGSEKLFF | TGTGCCAGCAGCCAGGCAGGGGGCAGTGAAAAACTGTTTTTT
once | TRBJ1-1 | TRBV28 | NA | CASVRVARTEAFF | TGTGCCAGCGTCCGGGTGGCGAGGACTGAAGCTTTCTTT
once | TRBJ1-4 | TRBV2 | TRBD1 | CASSARTGEEKLFF | TGTGCCAGCAGCGCCCGGACAGGGGAAGAAAAACTGTTTTTT
once | TRBJ1-4 | TRBV28 | NA | CASSPDEKLFF | TGTGCCAGCAGCCCCGATGAAAAACTGTTTTTT
NA | TRBJ2-3 | TRBV6-5 | TRBD2 | CASSSGGSGTDTQYF | TGTGCCAGCAGTTCCGGCGGGAGTGGGACAGATACGCAGTATTTT
NA | TRBJ2-1 | TRBV7-9 | NA | CASSKITGSSYNEQFF | TGTGCCAGCAGCAAGATCACAGGGAGCTCCTACAATGAGCAGTTCTTC
NA | TRBJ2-1 | TRBV10-1 | TRBD2 | CASSTIPGGEQFF | TGCGCCAGCAGTACCATTCCGGGAGGGGAGCAGTTCTTC
NA | TRBJ2-2 | TRBV10-2 | NA | CASTLTRLHGELFF | TGCGCCAGCACCCTTACTCGACTCCACGGGGAGCTGTTTTTT
NA | TRBJ2-7 | TRBV6-5 | TRBD2 | CASLDGGYEQYF | TGTGCCAGCCTCGACGGGGGGTACGAGCAGTACTTC
once | TRBJ2-7 | TRBV10-2 | NA | CASSPRGLTYEQYF | TGCGCCAGCAGTCCCAGGGGCCTTACCTACGAGCAGTACTTC
NA | TRBJ2-7 | TRBV7-8 | NA | CASSLVAGGSYERYF | NA
NA | TRBJ1-1 | TRBV5-6 | TRBD1 | CASSLNRGDTEAFF | TGTGCCAGCAGCTTGAACAGGGGTGACACTGAAGCTTTCTTT
few | TRBJ1-6 | TRBV30 | TRBD1 | CAWSPRDRGFNSPLHF | TGTGCCTGGAGTCCACGGGACAGGGGGTTTAATTCACCCCTCCACTTT
NA | TRBJ1-1 | TRBV7-9 | NA | CASSSAVGRGTEAFF | TGTGCCAGCAGCTCAGCGGTAGGACGGGGCACTGAAGCTTTCTTT
NA | TRBJ1-4 | TRBV28 | TRBD1 | CASSDRGGEKLFF | TGTGCCAGCAGTGACAGGGGAGGTGAAAAACTGTTTTTT
NA | TRBJ1-4 | TRBV28 | NA | CASSLPGLEKLFF | TGTGCCAGCAGTCTGCCGGGTCTCGAAAAACTGTTTTTT
NA | TRBJ2-5 | TRBV19 | NA | CASRDPGRQETQYF | TGTGCCAGTAGGGATCCAGGGAGGCAAGAGACCCAGTACTTC
NA | TRBJ1-2 | TRBV30 | NA | CAWSVVEGDGYTF | TGTGCCTGGAGTGTAGTGGAGGGCGATGGCTACACCTTC
NA | TRBJ2-5 | TRBV4-1 | TRBD1 | CASSRPDRVVETQYF | TGCGCCAGCAGCCGCCCGGACAGGGTCGTGGAGACCCAGTACTTC
NA | TRBJ2-7 | TRBV11-2 | TRBD2 | CASSQTSGYYEQYF | TGTGCCAGCAGCCAAACTAGCGGATACTACGAGCAGTACTTC
NA | TRBJ1-2 | TRBV5-1 | TRBD1 | CASSPGGTGNYGYTF | TGCGCCAGCAGCCCCGGGGGGACAGGGAACTATGGCTACACCTTC
few | TRBJ1-2 | TRBV6-5 | TRBD1 | CASSSPDRGVHGYTF | TGTGCCAGCAGTTCCCCCGACAGGGGGGTCCATGGCTACACCTTC
NA | TRBJ2-1 | TRBV6-1 | NA | CASILLNEQFF | TGTGCCAGCATATTACTCAATGAGCAGTTCTTC
NA | TRBJ2-1 | TRBV4-1 | TRBD2 | CASSQEEAGGRNEQFF | TGCGCCAGCAGCCAAGAGGAGGCGGGAGGGCGGAATGAGCAGTTCTTC
NA | TRBJ1-1 | TRBV19 | NA | CASTLQGGGTEAFF | TGTGCCAGTACCCTACAGGGCGGCGGCACTGAAGCTTTCTTT
NA | TRBJ2-3 | TRBV11-2 | TRBD2 | CASSGGTRGTYTDTQYF | TGTGCCAGCAGCGGCGGGACTAGAGGAACCTACACAGATACGCAGTATTTT
NA | TRBJ2-7 | TRBV5-4 | TRBD1 | CASSVRDSSYEQYF | TGTGCCAGCAGCGTCCGGGACAGCTCCTACGAGCAGTACTTC
NA | TRBJ2-3 | TRBV28 | NA | CASSPDSPTDTQYF | TGTGCCAGCAGTCCGGACAGCCCCACAGATACGCAGTATTTT
few | TRBJ1-4 | TRBV7-9 | NA | CATSIPDVGEVKLFF | TGTGCCACCAGCATCCCCGACGTGGGGGAGGTAAAACTGTTTTTT
NA | TRBJ2-2 | TRBV11-1 | NA | CASSFERSTGELFF | TGTGCCAGCAGCTTTGAGAGGTCCACCGGGGAGCTGTTTTTT
NA | TRBJ1-2 | TRBV25-1 | NA | CASSEQGNYGYTF | TGTGCCAGCAGTGAACAGGGAAACTATGGCTACACCTTC
NA | TRBJ1-2 | TRBV6-1 | TRBD1 | CASSSGQGVFGYTF | TGTGCCAGCAGTTCCGGACAGGGAGTATTTGGCTACACCTTC
many | TRBJ1-1 | TRBV6-4 | TRBD1 | CASSDGQANTEAFF | TGTGCCAGCAGCGACGGACAGGCGAACACTGAAGCTTTCTTT
NA | TRBJ2-3 | TRBV2 | NA | CASSKGQTSTDTQYF | TGTGCCAGCAGTAAAGGACAGACTAGCACAGATACGCAGTATTTT
NA | TRBJ2-1 | TRBV7-2 | TRBD2 | CASSTRGGSPQFF | TGTGCCAGCAGCACCCGGGGGGGTTCCCCGCAGTTCTTC
NA | TRBJ1-1 | TRBV5-1 | NA | CASSIPGQRNTEAFF | TGCGCCAGCAGCATTCCGGGACAAAGGAACACTGAAGCTTTCTTT
few | TRBJ2-7 | TRBV28 | NA | CASRKSRYRRTYEQYF | TGTGCCAGCAGGAAATCACGGTACCGGAGGACCTACGAGCAGTACTTC
NA | TRBJ2-3 | TRBV5-5 | TRBD2 | CASSLGTSGTDTQYF | TGTGCCAGCAGCTTAGGTACTAGCGGGACAGATACGCAGTATTTT
NA | TRBJ1-2 | TRBV11-3 | TRBD1 | CASSPGQGSPNYGYTF | TGTGCCAGCAGCCCGGGACAGGGGTCCCCTAACTATGGCTACACCTTC
NA | TRBJ2-1 | TRBV6-5 | TRBD2 | CATGPGGRAHEQFF | TGTGCCACGGGTCCTGGCGGGAGGGCTCATGAGCAGTTCTTC
NA | TRBJ2-3 | TRBV29-1 | TRBD2 | CSVEPSGSTDTQYF | TGCAGCGTTGAACCTAGCGGGAGCACAGATACGCAGTATTTT